This TCR beta chain was observed in a study of blood T cell repertoires in COVID-19. Study background: Some COVID-19 samples were acute and others convalescent; all came from the United States, Italy and Spain.

TCRdb keeps only in-frame clones here, not all; method: immunoSEQ multiplex PCR. The repertoire has fewer than 300,000 clones, 80% to 95% of them found once; the top ten carry roughly 1.1%. J was trimmed by 4 bases and V by 3 bases; bases with no gene match: 3. The CDR3 runs to 15 residues. The V gene's germline CDR1 is LGHNA and CDR2 YNFKEQ. V gene TRBV4-2 combines with J gene TRBJ2-1, with 10 bases fitting TRBD2. The sequence came from a woman in her twenties or thirties who had recovered from COVID-19. The sequenced sample was PBMCs or T cells enriched from blood (not recorded which). The CDR3 here is CASSHSSGSYNEQFF. The CDR3 DNA reads as TGTGCCAGCAGCCATTCTAGCGGGAGTTACAATGAGCAGTTCTTC.